This entry lists 2 T cell receptor beta chains sequenced from one sample in a study of blood T cell repertoires in COVID-19. Clones were sequenced by immunoSEQ multiplex PCR, and TCRdb holds only the in-frame ones, with some missing. The sample holds roughly 200,000 clones, about 83% seen once. Material: PBMCs or T cells enriched from blood (not recorded which). The receptor source for this set is a woman younger than 45 who had been exposed to COVID-19.

This clone appeared once. The rearrangement joins TRBV10-2 to TRBJ1-2; TRBD1 aligns across 8 bases. The CDR3 sequence is 14 residues long. V gave up 6 bases and J gave up 8 bases; unmatched junction bases: 11. Germline assignment: CDR1 WSHSY and CDR2 SAAADI. CDR3 protein: CASSESQGAGGYTF. The CDR3 nucleotides read TGCGCCAGCAGCGAATCTCAGGGGGCTGGGGGCTACACCTTC.

This chain connects TRBV5-4 to TRBJ2-5; D may be TRBD1 (5 bases). The CDR3 contains 15 residues. Trimming removed 2 bases at V and 2 bases at J, with 13 bases between. Germline V gene sequence: CDR1 SGHNT, CDR2 YYREEE (reference sequence). CDR3 in amino acids: CASSFDRDRQETQYF. The DNA for the CDR3 is TGTGCCAGCAGCTTCGACAGAGACCGACAAGAGACCCAGTACTTC. The whole variable domain, remainder taken from reference TRBV5-4 and TRBJ2-5, is ETGVTQSPTHLIKTRGQQVTLRCSSQSGHNTVSWYQQALGQGPQFIFQYYREEENGRGNFPPRFSGLQFPNYSSELNVNALELDDSALYLCASSFDRDRQETQYFGPGTRLLVL.